These T cell receptor beta chains were read from a single sample in a study of post-analysis software for immune sequencing data. TCRdb reprocessed the PCR reads with MiXCR, giving one entry per CDR3 protein. The sample records about 820,000 distinct CDR3 sequences, roughly 50% being singletons. Sequencing was carried out using blood. The receptors originated from a girl aged 5-17 years with multiple sclerosis. CDR3s include the opening cysteine and the closing phenylalanine or tryptophan. The order of the fields is V gene, J gene, D gene, clone size, CDR3 DNA, CDR3 protein. The D gene is left open where the match is weak. The size field is filled for only some rows; it gives once, few, many or a size class.

TRBV3-1,TRBJ1-5,NA,NA,TGTGCCAGCAGCCAGGGGTTGGCGAGCAATCAGCCCCAGCATTTT,CASSQGLASNQPQHF
TRBV5-1,TRBJ2-5,NA,once,TGCGCCAGCAGCCCAGGCTGGAACAAAGGGACCCAGTACTTC,CASSPGWNKGTQYF
TRBV2,TRBJ1-2,NA,NA,TGTGCCAGCGGGGTCCCTGACAGTTCCTATGGCTACACCTTC,CASGVPDSSYGYTF
TRBV19,TRBJ2-7,NA,few,TGTGCCACCGGCCCCCTTAACAGGGACGAGCAGTACTTC,CATGPLNRDEQYF
TRBV4-1,TRBJ1-5,TRBD1,few,TGCGCCAGCAGCCAAGATCCGGAAGGGGGACAGGCTTCTAATCAGCCCCAGCATTTT,CASSQDPEGGQASNQPQHF
TRBV5-1,TRBJ2-5,NA,once,TGCGCCAGCAGCACGGGACTGCCAGAGACCCAGTACTTC,CASSTGLPETQYF
TRBV7-8,TRBJ1-6,TRBD1,few,TGTGCCAGCAGCTTAGCGGGACAGGGAGGGGGTTGCCACTTT,CASSLAGQGGGCHF
TRBV7-9,TRBJ2-1,TRBD2,NA,TGTGCCAGCAGCCAGCGGACTAGCGGGAGTAATGAGCAGTTCTTC,CASSQRTSGSNEQFF
TRBV7-2,TRBJ2-6,NA,few,TGTGCCAGCAGCTTTTATCAGTCCAGCTCTGGGGCCAACGTCCTGACTTTC,CASSFYQSSSGANVLTF
TRBV6-1,TRBJ2-7,TRBD2,NA,TGTGCCAGCAGTGCCCAACAAGGGAGGGGCGGCGGCGAGCAGTACTTC,CASSAQQGRGGGEQYF
TRBV20-1,TRBJ2-3,TRBD2,NA,TGCAGTGCGATACCTGCTGCGGGAGTTGGGGGGGTTGGCACAGATACGCAGTATTTT,CSAIPAAGVGGVGTDTQYF
TRBV10-3,TRBJ2-3,NA,NA,TGTGCCATCAGTGAGAGGGTAGGGGGGTCCGTGACAGATACGCAGTATTTT,CAISERVGGSVTDTQYF
TRBV7-6,TRBJ2-3,NA,few,TGTGCCAGCAGCCCCTTACGACCCTCTTACATGACAGATACGCAGTATTTT,CASSPLRPSYMTDTQYF
TRBV10-1,TRBJ2-1,TRBD2,NA,TGCGCCAGCAGTGAAGGAGCGGGAACGTACAATGAGCAGTTCTTC,CASSEGAGTYNEQFF
TRBV24-1,TRBJ2-3,NA,NA,TGTGCCACCAGTGACCCACTAGGGAGCACAGATACGCAGTATTTT,CATSDPLGSTDTQYF
TRBV5-1,TRBJ2-3,NA,NA,TGCGCCAGCAGCTTGGTGTCGGCAGATACGCAGTATTTT,CASSLVSADTQYF
TRBV29-1,TRBJ1-2,NA,few,TGCAGCGTTGAGTTGGGGTGGGCCTATGGCTACACCTTC,CSVELGWAYGYTF
TRBV5-1,TRBJ2-1,TRBD2,NA,TGCGCCAGCAGCTTCGGGACTAGCGGGAGGGGGAGCAATGAGCAGTTCTTC,CASSFGTSGRGSNEQFF
TRBV5-1,TRBJ2-1,TRBD2,NA,TGCGCCAGCAGCCGGAGCGGGAGGTCCTACAATGAGCAGTTCTTC,CASSRSGRSYNEQFF
TRBV6-1,TRBJ2-5,NA,NA,TGTGCCAGCAGTGGCGGGACTCATGGGGAGACCCAGTACTTC,CASSGGTHGETQYF
TRBV28,TRBJ2-1,TRBD2,NA,TGTGCCAGCAGACCGGGACTAGCGGGCCCGTGGATAGATGAGCAGTTCTTC,CASRPGLAGPWIDEQFF
TRBV20-1,TRBJ2-5,TRBD2,NA,TGCAGTGCCCCGTCCCGGGCTAGCGGAGAGACCCAGTACTTC,CSAPSRASGETQYF
TRBV5-1,TRBJ2-1,NA,once,TGCGCCAGCAGGAATGACGATGAGCAGTTCTTC,CASRNDDEQFF
TRBV12-3/TRBV12-4,TRBJ2-7,TRBD1,NA,TGTGCCAGCAGTCCAGTTGGATCTTGGACAGGCCACTCCTACGAGCAGTACTTC,CASSPVGSWTGHSYEQYF
TRBV3-1,TRBJ2-5,NA,NA,TGTGCCAGCAGCCAAGGGCTGGGGGGAACGGAGACCCAGTACTTC,CASSQGLGGTETQYF
TRBV6-5,TRBJ1-1,NA,NA,TGTGCCAGCACCCCGGGGACGGGGCTTACTGAAGCTTTCTTT,CASTPGTGLTEAFF
TRBV7-2,TRBJ2-7,NA,NA,TGTGCCAGCAGCCTCAGCCGGGGGAACTCCTACGAGCAGTACTTC,CASSLSRGNSYEQYF
TRBV7-9,TRBJ1-1,NA,NA,TGTGCCAGCAGCGTCGGGACGGAGAACACTGAAGCTTTCTTT,CASSVGTENTEAFF
TRBV12-3/TRBV12-4,TRBJ1-5,TRBD1,few,TGTGCCAGCAGCCCAACAGGGGAGGAGCAGCCCCAGCATTTT,CASSPTGEEQPQHF
TRBV15,TRBJ2-5,NA,few,TGTGCCACCAGTAGAGACCAGGGCGTCCAAGAGACCCAGTACTTC,CATSRDQGVQETQYF
TRBV6-6,TRBJ2-5,TRBD2,NA,TGTGCCAGCAGTTACCCAAACCTAGCGGGAGTAGGAGAGACCCAGTACTTC,CASSYPNLAGVGETQYF
TRBV2,TRBJ2-7,NA,few,TGTGCCAGCAGGGAATTAAAGGGCAGCTCCTACGAGCAGTACTTC,CASRELKGSSYEQYF
TRBV11-2,TRBJ2-1,TRBD2,few,TGTGCCAGCAGCTGGGTAGCGGGGCAATTAAATGAGCAGTTCTTC,CASSWVAGQLNEQFF
TRBV7-9,TRBJ1-1,TRBD1,once,TGTGCCAGCAGCGACCTGGACAGGCAGGAAGCTTTCTTT,CASSDLDRQEAFF
TRBV7-2,TRBJ1-2,NA,NA,TGTGCCAGCAGCTTTTCTCCCGGGGGCTACACCTTC,CASSFSPGGYTF
TRBV5-1,TRBJ1-2,NA,NA,TGCGCCAGCAGCTTGGCCGGATTTGGGGGGCTATCGAGAGGCTACACCTTC,CASSLAGFGGLSRGYTF
TRBV20-1,TRBJ2-5,TRBD2,NA,TGCAGTGCTAGATCTATAGGGACTAGCGAAGAGACCCAGTACTTC,CSARSIGTSEETQYF
TRBV27,TRBJ1-4,TRBD1,NA,TGTGCCAGCAGTTCACCGGGACAGGGGGAGGAAAAACTGTTTTTT,CASSSPGQGEEKLFF
TRBV7-2,TRBJ1-4,TRBD1,few,TGTGCCAGCAGCCTGAGACAGGGGAGTGAAAAACTGTTTTTT,CASSLRQGSEKLFF
TRBV5-1,TRBJ1-2,NA,NA,TGCGCCAGCAGCTTGGAGGGACCGCAGATTTATGGCTACACCTTC,CASSLEGPQIYGYTF
TRBV5-1,TRBJ1-4,NA,once,TGCGCCAGCAGGTCAGGGAGCGATGAAAAACTGTTTTTT,CASRSGSDEKLFF
TRBV7-9,TRBJ2-5,TRBD2,NA,TGTGCCAGCAGCTTAGAGACCGGGACTAAGTACTTC,CASSLETGTKYF
TRBV7-6,TRBJ2-1,TRBD2,NA,TGTGCCAGCAGCCCCTTAGGGGCCCATGGGGGAGGGCCCTATGAGCAGTTCTTC,CASSPLGAHGGGPYEQFF
TRBV25-1,TRBJ2-1,NA,NA,TGTGCCAGCACGCGAAATAGCGACAATGAGCAGTTCTTC,CASTRNSDNEQFF
TRBV7-9,TRBJ2-4,NA,NA,TGTGCCAGCAGCCCCGAGGACAGCCCCCTACGACGGCAGTACTTC,CASSPEDSPLRRQYF
TRBV9,TRBJ2-3,TRBD1,NA,TGTGCCAGCACCGAGGGGGCTAGCACAGATACGCAGTATTTT,CASTEGASTDTQYF
TRBV10-3,TRBJ1-2,TRBD1,NA,TGTGCCATCAGTGAGTCGAAGGGACAGGGGGACTATGGCTACACCTTC,CAISESKGQGDYGYTF
TRBV27,TRBJ2-1,TRBD2,NA,TGTGCCAGCAGTATACTCAAGACTAGCGGGATAGACAATGAGCAGTTCTTC,CASSILKTSGIDNEQFF
TRBV5-1,TRBJ2-5,TRBD2,NA,TGCGCCAGCAGCTTGGATGTGGCGGGGGGTGCCCAGTACTTC,CASSLDVAGGAQYF